A single sample is the source of the 32 T cell receptor beta chains below, sequenced in a study of blood T cell repertoires in COVID-19. The table came from immunoSEQ multiplex PCR; TCRdb's copy has only in-frame clones and leaves some out. Of more than 110,000 clones in the sample, just under 90% were seen once. Sequencing was done on a sample of peripheral blood. These receptors originate from a woman over 75 with acute or convalescent COVID-19.

The chain employs TRBV19 and TRBJ1-4; possible D gene TRBD1, 6 bases. The ends were cut back, 5 bases at V and 0 bases at J, with 25 bases in the middle. Germline CDR1 and CDR2: LNHDA and SQIVND (reference sequence). The CDR3 consists of 20 residues. The CDR3 nucleotides read TGTGCCAGTAGTCCCCCTTTAAGACAGGCGAGAAGTGCAACTAATGAAAAACTGTTTTTT. As protein: CASSPPLRQARSATNEKLFF.

This sequence joins TRBV19 and TRBJ2-1, with D possibly TRBD1 on 5 matching bases. Germline V lookup: CDR1 LNHDA, CDR2 SQIVND (reference sequence). This CDR3 is built from 16 residues. Trimming took 0 bases from V and 3 from J, leaving 12 bases between them. The CDR3 nucleotides are TGTGCCAGTAGTATAGAAGGGGCAGGGCTCTACAATGAGCAGTTCTTC. Amino acids: CASSIEGAGLYNEQFF.

In DNA, the CDR3 is TGTGCCTGGGACAGCCAGGGCGCGGGGGGCTACACCTTC. Its protein product is CAWDSQGAGGYTF. The V and J genes are TRBV30 and TRBJ1-2; TRBD1 might be the D (5 bases). Germline V gene data show CDR1 as GTSNPN and CDR2 as SVGIG (reference sequence). The CDR3 loop spans 13 amino acids. Trimming took 5 bases from V and 8 from J, leaving 18 bases between them.

The chain couples TRBV19 to TRBJ1-2; D may be TRBD1 (5 bases). V dropped 3 bases and J dropped 4 bases, with 9 bases sitting between them. From germline, CDR1 is LNHDA and CDR2 SQIVND (reference sequence). CDR3 length equals 13 residues. The CDR3 here is CASSMSGIYGYTF. CDR3 sequence (DNA): TGTGCCAGTAGTATGTCAGGGATCTATGGCTACACCTTC.

This rearrangement joins TRBV2 to TRBJ1-1; D gene uncertain. The CDR3 contains 13 residues. V was pared by 4 bases and J by 2 bases, with 8 bases between. The V gene's germline CDR1 is SNHLY and CDR2 FYNNEI. The CDR3: CASSVVVNTEAFF. For the CDR3, the DNA is TGTGCCAGCAGTGTAGTTGTTAACACTGAAGCTTTCTTT. The complete variable domain, with remaining parts taken from reference TRBV2 and TRBJ1-1, reads EPEVTQTPSHQVTQMGQEVILRCVPISNHLYFYWYRQILGQKVEFLVSFYNNEISEKSEIFDDQFSVERPDGSNFTLKIRSTKLEDSAMYFCASSVVVNTEAFFGQGTRLTVV.

The V gene is TRBV7-2, the J gene TRBJ2-5; 11 nucleotides align to TRBD1. Losses at the gene ends were 4 bases for V and 5 bases for J; bases not matched to a gene: 12. Per germline, CDR1 SGHTA and CDR2 FQGNSA. This CDR3 spans 17 amino acids. DNA of the CDR3: TGTGCCAGCAGCTCCTCCCCTCTCTGGGACAGGGGGGAGACCCAGTACTTC. Translated, it gives CASSSSPLWDRGETQYF.

V usage is TRBV19 and J usage is TRBJ1-5; 7 positions match TRBD1. V gave up 5 bases and J gave up 6 bases; unmatched junction bases: 16. From germline, CDR1 is LNHDA and CDR2 SQIVND (reference sequence). The CDR3 totals 17 residues. The CDR3 nucleotides are TGTGCCAGTAGTCTCCGTAGAAATAACAGGGGAGGTCAGCCCCAGCATTTT. It codes for CASSLRRNNRGGQPQHF. The full variable domain, its missing parts supplied by reference TRBV19 and TRBJ1-5, is DGGITQSPKYLFRKEGQNVTLSCEQNLNHDAMYWYRQDPGQGLRLIYYSQIVNDFQKGDIAEGYSVSREKKESFPLTVTSAQKNPTAFYLCASSLRRNNRGGQPQHFGDGTRLSIL.

The chain has TRBV6-5 and TRBJ1-2, with 7 bases fitting TRBD1. Germline lookup yields CDR1 MNHEY and CDR2 SVGAGI. The CDR3 runs to 14 residues. V lost 6 bases to trimming and J lost 4 bases; unmatched junction nucleotides: 8. The CDR3 DNA reads TGTGCCAGCAGAGGGACAGATAAAATCTATGGCTACACCTTC. It translates to CASRGTDKIYGYTF.

This clone was found a few times. The chain recombines TRBV27 with TRBJ1-2, with a weak D call TRBD1 (6 bases). CDR1 is MNHEY, CDR2 SMNVEV, per germline (reference sequence). V lost 3 bases and J lost 4, with 21 bases in between. The CDR3 contains 17 residues. The CDR3 loop reads CASSFRPGAPTSYGYTF. CDR3 nucleotide sequence: TGTGCCAGCAGTTTCAGGCCAGGGGCTCCAACCAGCTATGGCTACACCTTC.

Concerning this clone itself: Other DNA sequences of this sample code for an identical CDR3. V gene TRBV7-3 combines with J gene TRBJ2-1; D is possibly TRBD2 (5 bases). Per the germline V gene, CDR1 is SGHTA and CDR2 is FQGTGA. The CDR3 totals 17 residues. V was pared by 0 bases and J by 5 bases, with 17 bases between. DNA of the CDR3: TGTGCCAGCAGCTTAACGGGCGGAGGCAGAACAAACAATGAGCAGTTCTTC. Amino acids: CASSLTGGGRTNNEQFF.

The gene calls are TRBV5-1 and TRBJ2-1, with D maybe TRBD2 (6 bases). Germline CDR1 SGHRS, CDR2 YFSETQ. The CDR3 extends over 16 amino acids. The ends were cut back, 4 bases at V and 0 bases at J, with 14 bases in the middle. This chain's CDR3 is CASSAGRGSSYNEQFF. The CDR3 nucleotides are TGCGCCAGCAGCGCTGGTCGGGGGAGCTCCTACAATGAGCAGTTCTTC.

The chain carries TRBV7-2 and TRBJ1-2; 7 nucleotides line up with TRBD1. V lost 2 bases to trimming and J lost 7 bases; unmatched junction nucleotides: 13. The CDR3 is 16 amino acids. Germline CDR1 is SGHTA and CDR2 is FQGNSA. CDR3 in amino acids: CASSLSRSRGQGGYTF. The CDR3 nucleotides are TGTGCCAGCAGCTTAAGTCGGTCGAGGGGGCAGGGTGGCTACACCTTC.

The rearrangement links TRBV18 to TRBJ1-2, with 7 positions matching TRBD1. V lost 6 bases to trimming and J lost 2 bases; unmatched junction nucleotides: 9. CDR1 KGHSH and CDR2 LQKENI come from the germline V gene. This CDR3 comprises 15 residues. This CDR3 is CASSHMDRTNYGYTF. CDR3 coding DNA: TGTGCCAGCTCTCACATGGACAGGACCAACTATGGCTACACCTTC.

This clone showed up just once. The V gene is TRBV19, the J gene TRBJ2-3; 8 bases map to TRBD1. Germline V gene data show CDR1 as LNHDA and CDR2 as SQIVND (reference sequence). This CDR3 is built from 15 residues. Trimming at V came to 6 bases and at J to 0 bases, leaving 5 bases not matched to a gene. The DNA for the CDR3 is TGTGCCAGTAGACCCCGGGACAGGAGCACAGATACGCAGTATTTT. Translating it yields CASRPRDRSTDTQYF.

In regard to this clone: One end of the junction is discordant with germline, which a read error may explain. V usage is TRBV7-7 and J usage is TRBJ2-7; 8 bases line up with TRBD1. There are 14 residues in the CDR3. The V gene's germline CDR1 is SSHAT and CDR2 FNYEAQ (reference sequence). CDR3 sequence: CASSPDRVSGEQYF. CDR3 nucleotides: TGTGCTAGCAGCCCGGACAGGGTATCTGGAGAGCAGTACTTC.

V is TRBV10-3 and J is TRBJ1-5, with 9 bases lining up with TRBD1. Per germline, CDR1 ENHRY and CDR2 SYGVKD. The CDR3 extends over 13 amino acids. Trimming removed 7 bases from V and 5 bases from J; junction bases left unmatched: 3. CDR3 sequence (DNA): TGTGCCATCAACGACAGGGGGGATCAGCCCCAGCATTTT. Translated: CAINDRGDQPQHF.

This clone showed up just once. V is TRBV2 and J is TRBJ2-6; D is perhaps TRBD1 (6 bases). V lost 4 bases and J 0 bases, leaving 16 bases between the germline ends. CDR3 length: 18 amino acids. Germline-derived CDR1 and CDR2 are SNHLY and FYNNEI. The CDR3 protein is CASSASGHFPSGANVLTF. The CDR3, as DNA: TGTGCCAGCAGTGCCTCGGGACACTTCCCCTCTGGGGCCAACGTCCTGACTTTC.

The rearrangement links TRBV5-1 to TRBJ1-1; tentatively, D is TRBD1 (6 bases). CDR1 is SGHRS and CDR2 is YFSETQ in the germline V gene. The CDR3 runs to 14 residues. Trimming left V 4 bases short and J 4 bases short, with 14 bases between. CDR3 sequence: CASSLQGSRTEAFF. CDR3 nucleotide sequence: TGCGCCAGCAGCCTACAGGGTTCTCGCACTGAAGCTTTCTTT.

The chain links TRBV20-1 to TRBJ2-4; TRBD2 is a possible D gene (6 bases). The V end was cut by 3 bases, the J end by 6 bases, with 15 bases between. The CDR3 is made up of 14 amino acids. Per the germline V gene, CDR1 is DFQATT and CDR2 is SNEGSKA (reference sequence). CDR3 nucleotides: TGCAGTGCTAGTGGTGGGCAGGGACTAAACATTCAGTACTTC. Encoded protein: CSASGGQGLNIQYF.

There are a few counts of this clone. In DNA, the CDR3 is TGTGCCAGCAGCGCAGGCGGGAGGGGAAATGAAGCTTTCTTT. Its translation: CASSAGGRGNEAFF. This chain links TRBV9 with TRBJ1-1; a weak D match, TRBD1 (5 bases). V was trimmed by 3 bases and J by 7 bases, leaving 16 bases between them. Germline V gene lookup returns CDR1 SGDLS and CDR2 YYNGEE. The CDR3 length is 14 residues.

This clone was picked up one time. V is TRBV21-1 and J is TRBJ1-4. TRBV21-1 is listed as a pseudogene. The CDR3 extends over 17 amino acids. In DNA, the CDR3 is TGTGCCAGCAGCTCTCACGTGACTACAGCAACTAATGAAAAACTGTTTTTT. It codes for CASSSHVTTATNEKLFF.

The V gene is TRBV7-8, the J gene TRBJ2-1, with 7 bases identical to TRBD1. The ends lost 5 bases at V and 9 bases at J; junction bases unmatched: 13. This CDR3 is 15 amino acids long. In germline, CDR1 is SGHVS, CDR2 FQNEAQ. CDR3 nucleotides: TGTGCCAGCAGCCCCGGACAGGTCACTGCGCGTGAGCAGTTCTTC. It is translated as CASSPGQVTAREQFF.

This clone has just one count. In the same sample, other DNA sequences code for this CDR3. The chain links TRBV6-5 to TRBJ1-2; D is possibly TRBD1 (5 bases). Trimming left V 0 bases short and J 7 bases short, with 9 bases between. Looked up from germline, CDR1 is MNHEY and CDR2 is SVGAGI. The CDR3 extends over 13 amino acids. In DNA form, the CDR3 reads TGTGCCAGCAGTTACTCCCGGGGGGGTGGCTACACCTTC. Protein product: CASSYSRGGGYTF.

J is TRBJ2-1 and V is TRBV19, with TRBD1 identical over 10 bases. V trimming: 5 bases; J trimming: 7 bases; junction bases outside the gene matches: 14. The germline V gene encodes CDR1 LNHDA and CDR2 SQIVND (reference sequence). CDR3 length equals 17 residues. Written as DNA, the CDR3 is TGTGCCAGTAGTCCCTACCCCGGGACAGGGGTTCCGAATGAGCAGTTCTTC. Encoded protein: CASSPYPGTGVPNEQFF.

This clone was seen once. This rearrangement joins TRBV6-5 to TRBJ1-1; a possible D gene is TRBD1 (6 bases). The germline V gene has CDR1 MNHEY and CDR2 SVGAGI. The CDR3 runs 14 residues. Deletions cut 11 bases from V and 3 bases from J, with 19 bases between. CDR3 protein: CASTIQGIYTEAFF. CDR3 DNA: TGTGCCTCCACGATTCAGGGGATCTACACTGAAGCTTTCTTT.

The chain uses TRBV3-1 (or the pseudogene TRBV3-2) and TRBJ1-5; weak D call: TRBD1 (6 bases). CDR3 length: 15 residues. V was shortened by 3 bases and J by 2 bases, with 11 bases between the two germline ends. CDR1 is LGHDT, CDR2 YNNKEL, per germline (reference sequence). The CDR3, as DNA: TGTGCCAGCAGCCAGAGGGGGTCTGGCAATCAGCCCCAGCATTTT. Protein product: CASSQRGSGNQPQHF.

The CDR3 here is CASSVAGGPGETQYF. In DNA, the CDR3 is TGTGCCAGCAGTGTAGCGGGGGGGCCTGGTGAGACCCAGTACTTC. The chain recombines TRBV6-1 with TRBJ2-5; 11 nucleotides align to TRBD2. The CDR3 covers 15 residues. The V segment lost 4 bases and the J segment 5 bases; nucleotides outside the gene matches: 6. Germline V lookup: CDR1 MNHNS, CDR2 SASEGT.

The chain links TRBV5-6 to TRBJ1-5; TRBD1 is a possible D gene (6 bases). The germline V gene has CDR1 SGHDT and CDR2 YYEEEE. This CDR3 has 14 residues. V was shortened by 4 bases and J by 5 bases, with 13 bases between the two germline ends. The CDR3 loop is CASSPNRAHQPQHF. For the CDR3, the DNA is TGTGCCAGCAGCCCGAACAGGGCTCATCAGCCCCAGCATTTT.

V and J are TRBV3-1 (or the pseudogene TRBV3-2) and TRBJ2-4; perhaps TRBD2 as D (7 bases). The CDR3 contains 13 residues. Germline V gene sequence: CDR1 LGHDT, CDR2 YNNKEL (reference sequence). Between the trimmed V and J ends, which lost 3 bases and 14 bases, there was a span of 17 bases. Written as DNA, the CDR3 is TGTGCCAGCAGCCAGAGGGGGGGGCCGGGGGAGTACTTC. Translation gives CASSQRGGPGEYF.

This clone was counted a single time. The V call is TRBV18, the J call TRBJ2-1, with 10 bases matching TRBD1. This CDR3 has 16 residues. Trimming removed 4 bases from V and 7 bases from J; junction bases left unmatched: 10. Germline values: CDR1 KGHSH, CDR2 LQKENI. The CDR3 here is CASSLSGTGVGNEQFF. The CDR3 nucleotides are TGTGCCAGCTCACTCTCCGGGACAGGGGTAGGGAATGAGCAGTTCTTC. The whole variable domain, remainder taken from reference TRBV18 and TRBJ2-1, is NAGVMQNPRHLVRRRGQEARLRCSPMKGHSHVYWYRQLPEEGLKFMVYLQKENIIDESGMPKERFSAEFPKEGPSILRIQQVVRGDSAAYFCASSLSGTGVGNEQFFGPGTRLTVL.

The V and J genes are TRBV18 and TRBJ1-6; TRBD1 matches at 10 bases. The CDR3 has 16 residues. V was clipped by 3 bases and J by 8 bases; unmatched bases: 7. In germline, CDR1 is KGHSH, CDR2 LQKENI. The CDR3 here is CASSPQDRGVDSPLHF. As DNA, the CDR3 is TGTGCCAGCTCACCGCAGGACAGGGGGGTAGATTCACCCCTCCACTTT.

This clone occurred a few times. The rearrangement uses TRBV5-1 and TRBJ1-2, with a tentative D call TRBD1 (6 bases). This CDR3 contains 14 residues. V was trimmed by 5 bases and J by 2 bases, leaving 13 bases between them. Germline V gene data show CDR1 as SGHRS and CDR2 as YFSETQ. The CDR3 DNA reads as TGCGCCAGCAGAGAGGGGGTGCTAAACTATGGCTACACCTTC. Translated: CASREGVLNYGYTF.